The rows below give T cell receptor beta chains drawn from one sample of a study of fetal regulatory T cell absence and autoimmunity. The assay was immunoSEQ multiplex PCR, and TCRdb's table has in-frame clones only and misses some. The table includes some 50,000 clones, roughly 83% detected once. Sample: cord blood. All receptors derive from a newborn boy with IPEX syndrome. The conserved cysteine and the conserved F or W are not part of the CDR3 here. Each record gives: D gene, V gene, J gene, CDR3 protein. A D gene is named only where the DNA matches it firmly.

TRBD2	TRBV11-2	TRBJ2-2	ASSLRRAGGNTGELF
.	TRBV2	TRBJ2-5	ASRTRETQY
.	TRBV7-6	TRBJ2-5	ASSLRVQETQY
.	TRBV5-5	TRBJ1-1	ASSSLDPEAF
.	TRBV5-6	TRBJ2-7	ASSSTNSYEQY
.	TRBV9	TRBJ2-7	ASSPSHLSHEQY
TRBD2	TRBV4-3	TRBJ2-3	ASSRDMASGEDTQY
TRBD2	TRBV5-1	TRBJ2-7	ASSGAGTSGGSYEQY
.	TRBV7-2	TRBJ1-1	ASSLESRNTEAF
.	TRBV5-4	TRBJ1-2	ASSTRPLNYGYT
.	TRBV4-3	TRBJ1-6	ASSQANSPLH
.	TRBV7-8	TRBJ2-3	ASRHTDTQY
.	TRBV11-2	TRBJ2-2	ASSLARGTGELF
.	TRBV5-8	TRBJ2-5	ASSLGPQETQY
TRBD2	TRBV6-1	TRBJ2-1	ASSERVTSGGAPSYNEQF
TRBD2	TRBV4-1	TRBJ2-5	ASSQPLAGGWSGTQY
TRBD2	TRBV19	TRBJ2-7	ASSIGTSGSYEQY
.	TRBV13	TRBJ2-7	ASRSRGRTPYEQY
TRBD2	TRBV9	TRBJ2-5	ASSANSGAAGKTQY
.	TRBV7-2	TRBJ2-3	ASSSGPDTQY
.	TRBV6-6	TRBJ1-2	ASSYGQPNYGYT
TRBD1	TRBV7-8	TRBJ2-5	ASRSTGGETQY
TRBD1	TRBV11-3	TRBJ1-6	ASSLAGGHSPLH
.	TRBV30	TRBJ2-1	AWSVGAPYNEQF
.	TRBV29-1	TRBJ1-1	SASRGSLNTEAF
.	TRBV6-5	TRBJ2-3	ASSYTADLTDTQY
.	TRBV27	TRBJ2-1	ASSLAGSYNEQF
.	TRBV9	TRBJ2-7	ASSAGMNYEQY
.	TRBV11-3	TRBJ1-3	ASSPENPLPGNTIY
.	TRBV2	TRBJ1-1	ASSEERMGAF
.	TRBV13	TRBJ2-1	ASSYLRGQRYNEQF
TRBD1	TRBV11-2	TRBJ1-2	ASSTQGNYGYT
TRBD2	TRBV29-1	TRBJ2-5	SVAAGGPGETQY
.	TRBV4-1	TRBJ2-7	ASSQFKGGSSYEQY
TRBD2	TRBV10-2	TRBJ2-3	ASSGGTDTQY
.	TRBV5-1	TRBJ1-1	ASSLDRTITEAF
TRBD2	TRBV27	TRBJ2-5	ASSFRTSRETQY
.	TRBV4-1	TRBJ2-1	ASSQLPGVFNEQF
TRBD1	TRBV5-1	TRBJ2-3	ASSLGTGRGTDTQY
TRBD1	TRBV19	TRBJ1-4	ASSPGQGAVEKLF
TRBD1	TRBV11-2	TRBJ1-3	ASSLGGGQGVNTIY
.	TRBV10-3	TRBJ2-3	AISETRGSTDTQY